This is a list of T cell receptor beta chains from one sample in a study of blood T cell repertoires in COVID-19. Data came from immunoSEQ multiplex PCR; TCRdb stores just in-frame clones and leaves some out. In the table there are 150,000 to 200,000 clones, 70% to 90% of which are singletons. Sequenced sample: peripheral blood. These receptors were taken from a human donor in a cohort sampled during active COVID-19. Both conserved end residues are part of each CDR3. A D gene is named only where the DNA matches it firmly. Rows may omit the clone size; those that give it use once, few, many or a size class.

d_gene | j_gene | v_gene | abundance | CDR3nt | CDR3aa
TRBD1 | TRBJ2-1 | TRBV10-2 | - | TGCGCCAGCAGTGTGGGGCAGGCCAGGGGGCTCAATGAGCAGTTCTTC | CASSVGQARGLNEQFF
- | TRBJ1-2 | TRBV7-9 | - | TGTGCCAGCAGCATAGGCAATACAGGGTCCGGCTACACCTTC | CASSIGNTGSGYTF
- | TRBJ1-1 | TRBV2 | - | TGTGCCAGCAGTGAAGAGGGGGTTACGACTGAAGCTTTCTTT | CASSEEGVTTEAFF
- | TRBJ2-1 | TRBV10-3 | - | TGTGCCATCAGTGAGGCCAGCTACAATGAGCAGTTCTTC | CAISEASYNEQFF
TRBD1 | TRBJ1-4 | TRBV9 | - | TGTGCCAGCAGACAACAGGGGTCTGATGAAAAACTGTTTTTT | CASRQQGSDEKLFF
- | TRBJ2-7 | TRBV5-1 | once | TGCGCCAGCAAGACTGGACACAGCTCCTACGAGCAGTACTTC | CASKTGHSSYEQYF
- | TRBJ2-7 | TRBV28 | - | TGTGCCAGCCGGGATTCCAGGGGGGCCTACGAGCAGTACTTC | CASRDSRGAYEQYF
TRBD2 | TRBJ2-2 | TRBV3-1/TRBV3-2 | - | TGTGCCAGCAGCCAAGATTTGAGCGGGAGGGGGAACACCGGGGAGCTGTTTTTT | CASSQDLSGRGNTGELFF
TRBD2 | TRBJ2-7 | TRBV27 | - | TGTGCCAGCAGTTTCCTAGCGGGAGGGCCTTACGAGCAGTACTTC | CASSFLAGGPYEQYF
- | TRBJ1-2 | TRBV6-5 | - | TGTGTCAGCAGATTTATGGGCAGAAACTATGGCTACACCTTC | CVSRFMGRNYGYTF
TRBD1 | TRBJ1-1 | TRBV7-2 | - | TGTGCCAGCAGCTTAATGGGGACAGAGGGGACTGAAGCTTTCTTT | CASSLMGTEGTEAFF
TRBD1 | TRBJ2-7 | TRBV6-1 | once | TGTGCCAGCAGTGAATCCCCAGGGCAGGGGGTCCACGAGCAGTACTTC | CASSESPGQGVHEQYF
TRBD1 | TRBJ2-1 | TRBV5-5 | - | TGTGCCAGCAGCGAGGGGACAGTTCATGAGCAGTTCTTC | CASSEGTVHEQFF
TRBD2 | TRBJ2-7 | TRBV18 | - | TGTGCCAGCTCGCTCGGGACTAGCGGGATTTACGAGCAGTACTTC | CASSLGTSGIYEQYF
- | TRBJ2-2 | TRBV6-6 | - | TGTGCCAGCAGTTCTCTCGCGAACACCGGGGAGCTGTTTTTT | CASSSLANTGELFF
TRBD2 | TRBJ2-1 | TRBV18 | - | TGTGCCAGCTCACCACCCTCTAGCGGCTCCTACAATGAGCAGTTCTTC | CASSPPSSGSYNEQFF
TRBD1 | TRBJ2-1 | TRBV20-1 | - | TGCAGTGCTAGTTCTCCCCTGGCAGGGGGTTTTAATGAGCAGTTCTTC | CSASSPLAGGFNEQFF
TRBD2 | TRBJ2-1 | TRBV3-1/TRBV3-2 | - | TGTGCCAGCAGTGCTAGCGGGAGTGCTGAGCAGTTCTTC | CASSASGSAEQFF
TRBD1 | TRBJ1-2 | TRBV30 | - | TGTGCCTGGAGTAAGGGACAGGGAGCTAACTATGGCTACACCTTC | CAWSKGQGANYGYTF
TRBD1 | TRBJ1-2 | TRBV30 | - | TGTGCCTGGAGCCCGGGACAGCTATTAGCTAACTATGGCTACACCTTC | CAWSPGQLLANYGYTF